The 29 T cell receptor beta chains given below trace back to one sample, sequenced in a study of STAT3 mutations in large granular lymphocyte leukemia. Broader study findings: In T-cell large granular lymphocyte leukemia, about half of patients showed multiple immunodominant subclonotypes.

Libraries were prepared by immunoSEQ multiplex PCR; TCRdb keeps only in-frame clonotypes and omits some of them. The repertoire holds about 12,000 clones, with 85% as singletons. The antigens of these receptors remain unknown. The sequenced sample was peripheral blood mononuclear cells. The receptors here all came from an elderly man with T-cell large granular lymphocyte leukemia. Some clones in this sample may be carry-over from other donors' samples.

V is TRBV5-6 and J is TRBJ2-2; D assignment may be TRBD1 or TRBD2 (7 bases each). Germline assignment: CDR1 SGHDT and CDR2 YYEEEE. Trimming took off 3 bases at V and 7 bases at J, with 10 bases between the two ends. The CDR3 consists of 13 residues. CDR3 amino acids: CASSSRGGGELFF. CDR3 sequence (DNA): TGTGCCAGCAGCTCCAGGGGGGGCGGGGAGCTGTTTTTT.

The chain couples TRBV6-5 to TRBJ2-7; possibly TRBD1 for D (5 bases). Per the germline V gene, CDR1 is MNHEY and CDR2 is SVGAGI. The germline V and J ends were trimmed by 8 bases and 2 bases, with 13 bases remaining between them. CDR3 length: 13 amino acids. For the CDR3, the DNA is TGTGCCAGCCACGGACAACAAACCTACGAGCAGTACTTC. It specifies CASHGQQTYEQYF.

CDR3 nucleotide sequence: TGTGCCAGCAGCGGACAAAGCAATCAGCCCCAGCATTTT. It specifies CASSGQSNQPQHF. The rearrangement uses TRBV7-6 and TRBJ1-5, with D tentatively TRBD1 (5 bases). Between the trimmed V and J ends, which lost 5 bases and 1 base, there was a span of 6 bases. The CDR3 consists of 13 residues. Germline CDR1 SGHVS, CDR2 FNYEAQ.

CDR3 region: CASSLDQIRDGYTF. The CDR3 bases are TGTGCCAGCAGCTTAGATCAAATTCGGGATGGCTACACCTTC. The chain joins TRBV7-9 to TRBJ1-2; D not certain. Germline V lookup: CDR1 SEHNR, CDR2 FQNEAQ (reference sequence). This CDR3 region has 14 residues. Trimming pared 1 base from V and 6 bases from J, leaving 12 bases between.

CDR3 loop: CASSQDQRQGNTIYF. The CDR3 bases are TGTGCCAGCAGCCAAGATCAGAGACAGGGGAACACCATATATTTT. V usage is TRBV4-2 and J usage is TRBJ1-3; TRBD1 agrees at 8 bases. The J segment lost 7 bases and the V segment lost 0 bases, leaving 5 bases of the junction unmatched. Germline lookup yields CDR1 LGHNA and CDR2 YNFKEQ. The CDR3 consists of 15 residues.

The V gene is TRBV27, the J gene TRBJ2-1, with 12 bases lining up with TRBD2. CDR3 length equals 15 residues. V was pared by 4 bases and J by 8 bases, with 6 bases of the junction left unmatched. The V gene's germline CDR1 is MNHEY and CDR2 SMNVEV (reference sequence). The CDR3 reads CASSSGLAGSDEQFF. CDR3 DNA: TGTGCCAGCAGTTCTGGACTAGCGGGGAGCGATGAGCAGTTCTTC.

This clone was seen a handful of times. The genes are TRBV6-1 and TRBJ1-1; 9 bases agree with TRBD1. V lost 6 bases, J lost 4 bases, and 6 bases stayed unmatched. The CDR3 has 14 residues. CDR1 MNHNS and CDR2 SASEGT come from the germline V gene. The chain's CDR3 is CASRVTGGLTEAFF. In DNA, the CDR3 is TGTGCCAGCAGAGTAACAGGGGGCCTCACTGAAGCTTTCTTT.

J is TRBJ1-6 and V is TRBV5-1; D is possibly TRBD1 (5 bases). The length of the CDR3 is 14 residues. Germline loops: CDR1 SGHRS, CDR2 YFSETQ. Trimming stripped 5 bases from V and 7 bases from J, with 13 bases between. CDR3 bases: TGCGCCAGCAGGCTGGAGGGGCCCAATTCACCCCTCCACTTT. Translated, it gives CASRLEGPNSPLHF.

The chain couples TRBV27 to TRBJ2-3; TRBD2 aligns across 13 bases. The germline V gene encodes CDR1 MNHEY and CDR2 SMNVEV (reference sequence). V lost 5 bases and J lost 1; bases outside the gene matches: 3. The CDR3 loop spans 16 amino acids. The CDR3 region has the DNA TGTGCCAGCAGTAGACTAGCGGGGGGCCGCACAGATACGCAGTATTTT. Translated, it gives CASSRLAGGRTDTQYF.

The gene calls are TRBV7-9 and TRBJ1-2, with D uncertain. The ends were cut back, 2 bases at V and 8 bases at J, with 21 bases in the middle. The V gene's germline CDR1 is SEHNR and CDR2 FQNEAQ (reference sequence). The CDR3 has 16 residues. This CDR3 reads CASSLPMIKGLGGYTF. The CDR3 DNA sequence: TGTGCCAGCAGCTTACCTATGATAAAGGGTCTCGGAGGCTACACCTTC.

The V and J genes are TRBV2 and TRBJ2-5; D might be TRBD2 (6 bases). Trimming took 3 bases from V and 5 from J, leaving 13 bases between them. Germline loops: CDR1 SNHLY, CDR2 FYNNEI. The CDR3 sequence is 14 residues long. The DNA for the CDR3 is TGTGCCAGCAGTGACGCTAGCGCCCTGGAGACCCAGTACTTC. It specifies CASSDASALETQYF.

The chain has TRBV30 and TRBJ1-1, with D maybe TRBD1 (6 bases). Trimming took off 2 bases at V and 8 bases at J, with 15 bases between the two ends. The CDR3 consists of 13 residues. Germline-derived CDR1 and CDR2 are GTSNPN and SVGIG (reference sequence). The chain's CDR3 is CAWSSNLQGEAFF. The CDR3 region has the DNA TGTGCCTGGAGTAGTAACCTACAGGGCGAAGCTTTCTTT.

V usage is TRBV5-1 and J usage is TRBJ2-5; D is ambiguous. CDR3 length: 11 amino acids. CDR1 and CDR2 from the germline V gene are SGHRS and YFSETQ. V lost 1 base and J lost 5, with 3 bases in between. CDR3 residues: CASSLLETQYF. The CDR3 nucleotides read TGCGCCAGCAGCTTGTTGGAGACCCAGTACTTC.

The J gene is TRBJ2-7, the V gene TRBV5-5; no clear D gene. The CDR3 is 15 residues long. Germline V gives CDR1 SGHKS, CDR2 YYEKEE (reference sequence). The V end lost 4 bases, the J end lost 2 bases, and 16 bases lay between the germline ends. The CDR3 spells CASSPAGSLTYEQYF. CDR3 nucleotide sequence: TGTGCCAGCAGCCCCGCCGGCAGCTTAACCTACGAGCAGTACTTC.

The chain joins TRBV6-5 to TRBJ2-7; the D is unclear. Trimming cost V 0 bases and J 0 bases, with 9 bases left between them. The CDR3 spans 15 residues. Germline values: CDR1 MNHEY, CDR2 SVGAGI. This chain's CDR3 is CASSYSYSTSYEQYF. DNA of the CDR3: TGTGCCAGCAGTTACTCGTACAGCACCTCCTACGAGCAGTACTTC.

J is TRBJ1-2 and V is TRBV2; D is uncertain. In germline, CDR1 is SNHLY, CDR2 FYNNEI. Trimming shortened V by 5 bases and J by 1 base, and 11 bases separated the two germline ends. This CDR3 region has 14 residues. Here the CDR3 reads CASSTTDNNYGYTF. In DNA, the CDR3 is TGTGCCAGCAGTACGACTGACAATAACTATGGCTACACCTTC.

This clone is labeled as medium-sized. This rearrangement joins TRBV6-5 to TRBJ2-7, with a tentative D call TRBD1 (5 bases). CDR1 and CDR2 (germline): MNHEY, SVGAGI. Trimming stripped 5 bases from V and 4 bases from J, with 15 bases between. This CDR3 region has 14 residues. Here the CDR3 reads CASSPRQPPYEQYF. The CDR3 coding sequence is TGTGCCAGCAGTCCAAGACAGCCACCTTACGAGCAGTACTTC.

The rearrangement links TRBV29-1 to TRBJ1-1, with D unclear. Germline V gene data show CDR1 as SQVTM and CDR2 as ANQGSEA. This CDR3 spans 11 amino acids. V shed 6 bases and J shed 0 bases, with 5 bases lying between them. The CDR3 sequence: CSVQMNTEAFF. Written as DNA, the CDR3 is TGCAGCGTCCAGATGAACACTGAAGCTTTCTTT.

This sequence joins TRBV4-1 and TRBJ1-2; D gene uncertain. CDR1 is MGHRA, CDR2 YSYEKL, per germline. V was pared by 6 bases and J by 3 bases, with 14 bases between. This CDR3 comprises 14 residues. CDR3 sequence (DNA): TGCGCCAGCAGTGGGCAGGTCGGATACTATGGCTACACCTTC. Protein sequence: CASSGQVGYYGYTF.

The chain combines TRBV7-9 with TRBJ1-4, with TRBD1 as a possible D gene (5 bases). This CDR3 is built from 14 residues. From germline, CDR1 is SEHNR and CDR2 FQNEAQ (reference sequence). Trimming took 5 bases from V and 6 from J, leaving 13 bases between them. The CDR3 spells CASSPGNQYEKLFF. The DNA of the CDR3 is TGTGCCAGCAGCCCAGGGAATCAGTATGAAAAACTGTTTTTT.

The CDR3 loop is CASSGTESTDTQYF. CDR3 bases: TGTGCCAGCAGCGGCACAGAGAGCACAGATACGCAGTATTTT. The V call is TRBV5-4, the J call TRBJ2-3; D remains unclear. The CDR3 runs 14 residues. Germline lookup yields CDR1 SGHNT and CDR2 YYREEE (reference sequence). V dropped 4 bases and J dropped 0 bases, with 9 bases sitting between them.

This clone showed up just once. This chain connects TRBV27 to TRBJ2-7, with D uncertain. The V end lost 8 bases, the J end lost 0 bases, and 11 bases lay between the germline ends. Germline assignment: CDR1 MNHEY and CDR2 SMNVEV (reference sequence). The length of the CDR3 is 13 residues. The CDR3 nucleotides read TGTGCCAGCCGTCGACTTGCCTCCTACGAGCAGTACTTC. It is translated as CASRRLASYEQYF.

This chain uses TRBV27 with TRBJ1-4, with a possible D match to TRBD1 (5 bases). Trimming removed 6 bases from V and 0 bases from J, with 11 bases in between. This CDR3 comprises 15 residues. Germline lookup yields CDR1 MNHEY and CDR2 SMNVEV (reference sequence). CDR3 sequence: CASRDTFATNEKLFF. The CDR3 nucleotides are TGTGCCAGCAGGGACACATTCGCAACTAATGAAAAACTGTTTTTT.

DNA for the CDR3: TGTGCCAGCAGCCCCACAGGGGGGAGCAATCAGCCCCAGCATTTT. As protein: CASSPTGGSNQPQHF. The genes are TRBV6-5 and TRBJ1-5; 8 nucleotides align to TRBD1. This CDR3 comprises 15 residues. Germline CDR1 MNHEY, CDR2 SVGAGI. The V and J ends lost 6 bases and 1 base, in that order; junction bases with no gene match: 5.

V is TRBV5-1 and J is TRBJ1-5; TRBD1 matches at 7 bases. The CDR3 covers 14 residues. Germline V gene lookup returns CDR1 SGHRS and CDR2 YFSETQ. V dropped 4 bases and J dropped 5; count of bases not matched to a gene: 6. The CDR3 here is CASSPGQEDQPQHF. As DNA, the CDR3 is TGCGCCAGCAGCCCTGGACAGGAAGATCAGCCCCAGCATTTT.

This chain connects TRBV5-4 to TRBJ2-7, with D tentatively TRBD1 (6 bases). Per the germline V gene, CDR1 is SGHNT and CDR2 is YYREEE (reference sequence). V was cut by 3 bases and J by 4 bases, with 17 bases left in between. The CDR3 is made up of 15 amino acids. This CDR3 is CASSYRDFGKYEQYF. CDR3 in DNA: TGTGCCAGCAGCTACAGGGATTTTGGAAAGTACGAGCAGTACTTC.

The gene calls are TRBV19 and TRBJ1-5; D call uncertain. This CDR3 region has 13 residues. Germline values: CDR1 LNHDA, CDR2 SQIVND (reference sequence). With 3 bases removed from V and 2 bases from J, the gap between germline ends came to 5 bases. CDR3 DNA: TGTGCCAGTAGTATGCAGGGCAATCAGCCCCAGCATTTT. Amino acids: CASSMQGNQPQHF.

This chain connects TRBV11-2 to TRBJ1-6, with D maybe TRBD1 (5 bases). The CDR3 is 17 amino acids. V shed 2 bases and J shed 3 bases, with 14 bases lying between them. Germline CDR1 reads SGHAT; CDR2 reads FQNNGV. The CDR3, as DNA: TGTGCCAGCAGCTTAACAAGTGGGGGTGGCTATAATTCACCCCTCCACTTT. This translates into CASSLTSGGGYNSPLHF. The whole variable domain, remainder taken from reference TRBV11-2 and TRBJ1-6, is EAGVAQSPRYKIIEKRQSVAFWCNPISGHATLYWYQQILGQGPKLLIQFQNNGVVDDSQLPKDRFSAERLKGVDSTLKIQPAKLEDSAVYLCASSLTSGGGYNSPLHFGNGTRLTVT.

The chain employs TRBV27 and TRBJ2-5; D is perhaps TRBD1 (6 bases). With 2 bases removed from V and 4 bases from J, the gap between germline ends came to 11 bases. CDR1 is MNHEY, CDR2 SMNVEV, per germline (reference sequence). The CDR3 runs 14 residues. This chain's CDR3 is CASSLAVTGETQYF. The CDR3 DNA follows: TGTGCCAGCAGTTTAGCAGTGACAGGAGAGACCCAGTACTTC.